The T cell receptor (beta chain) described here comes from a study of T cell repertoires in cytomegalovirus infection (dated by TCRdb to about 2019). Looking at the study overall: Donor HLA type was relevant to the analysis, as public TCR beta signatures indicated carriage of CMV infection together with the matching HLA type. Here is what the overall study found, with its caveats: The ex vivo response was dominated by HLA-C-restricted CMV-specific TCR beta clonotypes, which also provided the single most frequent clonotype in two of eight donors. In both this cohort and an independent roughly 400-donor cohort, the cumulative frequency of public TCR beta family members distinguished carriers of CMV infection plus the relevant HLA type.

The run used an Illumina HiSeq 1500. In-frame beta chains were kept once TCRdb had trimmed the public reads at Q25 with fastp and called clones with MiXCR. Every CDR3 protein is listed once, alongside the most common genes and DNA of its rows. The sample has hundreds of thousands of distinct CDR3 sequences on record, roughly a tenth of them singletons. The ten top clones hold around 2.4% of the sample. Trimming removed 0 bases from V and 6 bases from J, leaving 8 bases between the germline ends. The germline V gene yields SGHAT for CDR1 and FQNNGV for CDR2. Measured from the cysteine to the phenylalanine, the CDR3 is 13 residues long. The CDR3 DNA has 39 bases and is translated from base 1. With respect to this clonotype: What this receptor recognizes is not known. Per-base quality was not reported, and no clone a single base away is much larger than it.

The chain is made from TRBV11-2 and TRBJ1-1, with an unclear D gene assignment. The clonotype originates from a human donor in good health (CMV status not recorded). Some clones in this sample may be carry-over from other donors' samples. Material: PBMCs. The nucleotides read TGTGCCAGCAGCTTAGACGGGCGCGCTGAAGCTTTCTTT. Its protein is CASSLDGRAEAFF.